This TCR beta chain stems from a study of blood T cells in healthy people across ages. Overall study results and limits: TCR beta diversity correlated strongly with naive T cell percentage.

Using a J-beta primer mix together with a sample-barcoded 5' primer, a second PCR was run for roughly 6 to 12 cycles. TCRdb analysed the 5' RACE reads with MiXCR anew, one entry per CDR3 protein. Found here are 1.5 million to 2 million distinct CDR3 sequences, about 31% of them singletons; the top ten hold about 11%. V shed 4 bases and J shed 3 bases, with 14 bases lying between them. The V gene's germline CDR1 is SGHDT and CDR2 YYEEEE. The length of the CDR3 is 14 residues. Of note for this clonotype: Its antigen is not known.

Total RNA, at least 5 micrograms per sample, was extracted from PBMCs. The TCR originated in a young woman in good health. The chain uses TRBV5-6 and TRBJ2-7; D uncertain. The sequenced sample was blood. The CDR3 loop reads CASSNPDNIYEQYF. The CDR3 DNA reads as TGTGCCAGCAGCAACCCAGACAACATCTACGAGCAGTACTTC. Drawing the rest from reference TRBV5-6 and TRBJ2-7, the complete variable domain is DAGVTQSPTHLIKTRGQQVTLRCSPKSGHDTVSWYQQALGQGPQFIFQYYEEEERQRGNFPDRFSGHQFPNYSSELNVNALLLGDSALYLCASSNPDNIYEQYFGPGTRLTVT.